This T cell receptor (beta chain) was recorded in a study of response to subunit inactivated influenza vaccine. TCRdb used MiXCR to reprocess the RT-PCR reads, holding one entry per CDR3 protein. Here the sample spans 560,000 or so distinct CDR3 sequences, around 8% being singletons. Germline assignment: CDR1 SGHRS and CDR2 YFSETQ. The CDR3 contains 16 residues. V was pared by 3 bases and J by 2 bases, with 2 bases of the junction left unmatched. The chain combines TRBV5-1 with TRBJ2-7; 16 bases map to TRBD2. The clonotype originates from a man between 50 and 75 years old who received an inactivated influenza vaccine. This specimen consisted of PBMCs from blood, obtained 23 months after vaccination. CDR3 nucleotide sequence: TGCGCCAGCAGCTCCGGGACTAGCGGGAGGGCCTACGAGCAGTACTTC. It encodes CASSSGTSGRAYEQYF.